This T cell receptor beta chain was sequenced in a study of blood T cells in healthy people across ages. The CDR3 is made up of 14 amino acids. From germline, CDR1 is MGHDK and CDR2 SYGVNS. Comments on this clonotype: A much larger clone lies one base from this, so it may be a read error.

A sample-barcoded 5' primer and a J-beta primer mix were used in a second PCR of roughly 6 to 11 cycles. TCRdb processed the 5' RACE reads anew with MiXCR; each CDR3 protein has one entry. This repertoire shows 1.5 million to 2 million distinct CDR3 sequences, 30% to 40% found once; its top ten account for roughly 12%. This chain joins TRBV25-1 and TRBJ2-5; TRBD2 is a possible D gene (5 bases). TRBJ2-4 explains the end of the DNA better; the J call may be wrong. The sample consisted of blood. The clonotype was recovered from a woman in her 30s in good health. In nucleotides, the CDR3 is TGTACCAGCAGTGAGGGCGTTTTCAAAAACATTCAGTACTTC. Translating gives CTSSEGVFKNIQYF.